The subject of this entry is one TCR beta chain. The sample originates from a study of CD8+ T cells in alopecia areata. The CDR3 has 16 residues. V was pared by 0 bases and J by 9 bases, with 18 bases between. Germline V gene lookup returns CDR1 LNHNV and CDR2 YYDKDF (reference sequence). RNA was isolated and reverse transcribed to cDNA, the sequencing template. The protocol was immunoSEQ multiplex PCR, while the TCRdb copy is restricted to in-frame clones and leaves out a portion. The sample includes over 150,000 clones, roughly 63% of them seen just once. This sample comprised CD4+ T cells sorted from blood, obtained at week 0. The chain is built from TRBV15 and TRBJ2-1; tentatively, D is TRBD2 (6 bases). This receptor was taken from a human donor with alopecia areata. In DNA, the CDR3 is TGTGCCACCAGCAGAGATGGGGCGGGGCTCGGGAGTGAGCAGTTCTTC. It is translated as CATSRDGAGLGSEQFF.